Sequencing of this TCR beta chain was carried out in a study of graft-versus-host responses after intestinal transplantation. V was pared by 4 bases and J by 1 base, with 11 bases between. Germline CDR1 reads SGDLS; CDR2 reads YYNGEE. This CDR3 has 14 residues. This table comes from immunoSEQ multiplex PCR, and its TCRdb copy is limited to in-frame clones, with some not included. In the table there are around 21,000 clones, 30% to 40% of which are singletons. The authors combined approximately 200,000 CFSE-labeled responder cells with approximately 200,000 irradiated, violet-dye-labeled stimulator cells in plates.

The TCR sequence derives from a human patient who received an intestinal transplant. The chain uses TRBV9 and TRBJ1-1; D is unclear. Here the sequenced sample was alloreactive CD8+ T cells from a mixed lymphocyte reaction culture, taken before intestinal transplant. Subset described: CFSE-low proliferating T cells sorted from approximately 6-day pre-transplant mixed lymphocyte reaction (GvH or HvG direction). DNA for the CDR3: TGTGCCAGCAGCCCCAGAGGCCCGAACACTGAAGCTTTCTTT. Its protein is CASSPRGPNTEAFF.